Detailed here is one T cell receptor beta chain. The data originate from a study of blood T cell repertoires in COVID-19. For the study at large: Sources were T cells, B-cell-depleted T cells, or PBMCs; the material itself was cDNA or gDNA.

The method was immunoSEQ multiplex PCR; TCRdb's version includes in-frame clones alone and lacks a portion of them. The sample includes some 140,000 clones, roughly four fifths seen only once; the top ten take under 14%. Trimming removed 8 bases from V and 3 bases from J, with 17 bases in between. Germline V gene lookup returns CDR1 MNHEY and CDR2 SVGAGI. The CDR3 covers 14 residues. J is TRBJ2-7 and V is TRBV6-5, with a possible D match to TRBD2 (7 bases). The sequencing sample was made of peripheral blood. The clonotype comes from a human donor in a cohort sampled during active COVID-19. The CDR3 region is CASHSGGIGYEQYF. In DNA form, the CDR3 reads TGTGCCAGCCATTCGGGGGGCATCGGCTACGAGCAGTACTTC.